This T cell receptor (beta chain) was recovered during a study of blood T cell repertoires in COVID-19. Background on the study: Sites in the United States, Italy and Spain provided acute and convalescent COVID-19 samples. T cells, B-cell-depleted T cells, or PBMCs provided the cDNA or gDNA that served as material.

How the authors handled the data: For nucleated cells, counts were estimated from reference gene primer amplification. Only in-frame clones appear in the TCRdb table, and some are missing; sequencing was by immunoSEQ multiplex PCR. Clonal size and the V and J genes are those of that table, whereas D and trimming came from the DNA. The sample carries about 34,000 clones, 85% to 95% recorded once. The sequence came from a human donor in a cohort sampled during active COVID-19. Sequenced: peripheral blood.

The CDR3 DNA reads TGCGCCAGCAGCCTCTCTCTTTGGACAGCAGACGAGCAGTACTTC. Amino acids: CASSLSLWTADEQYF. The chain recombines TRBV4-1 with TRBJ2-7, with D possibly matching TRBD1 (6 bases). This CDR3 spans 15 amino acids. CDR1 and CDR2 from the germline V gene are MGHRA and YSYEKL. V was shortened by 4 bases and J by 5 bases, with 18 bases between the two germline ends.